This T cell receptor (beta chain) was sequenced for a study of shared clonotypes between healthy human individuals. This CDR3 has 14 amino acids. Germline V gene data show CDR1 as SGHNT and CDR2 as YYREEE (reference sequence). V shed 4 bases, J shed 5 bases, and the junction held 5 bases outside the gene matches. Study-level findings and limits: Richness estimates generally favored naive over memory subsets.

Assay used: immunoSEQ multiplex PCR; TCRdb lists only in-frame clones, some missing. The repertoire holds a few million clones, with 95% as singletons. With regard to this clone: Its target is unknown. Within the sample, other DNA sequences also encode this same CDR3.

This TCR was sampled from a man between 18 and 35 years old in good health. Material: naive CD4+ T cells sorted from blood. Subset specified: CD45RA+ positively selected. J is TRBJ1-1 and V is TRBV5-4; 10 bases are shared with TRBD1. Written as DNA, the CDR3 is TGTGCCAGCAGCCTTGACAGGGGGCGAACTGAAGCTTTCTTT. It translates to CASSLDRGRTEAFF.